The 17 T cell receptor beta chains below were found in one sample sequenced in a study of cytomegalovirus exposure and HLA in healthy donors. A multiplex PCR was run with 60 Vbeta primers and 13 Jbeta primers. Using immunoSEQ multiplex PCR, the repertoire was profiled, and TCRdb retains in-frame clones only, with some absent. The sample has some 200,000 clones, 76% seen once. The sample was PBMCs. The receptors stem from a man younger than 35 in good health and CMV-seronegative.

This clone was observed a few times. This chain uses TRBV6-5 with TRBJ2-7; 9 bases align to TRBD2. J gave up 4 bases and V 5 bases, and 6 bases lay outside the gene matches. The CDR3 spans 14 residues. In germline, CDR1 is MNHEY, CDR2 SVGAGI. CDR3 DNA: TGTGCCAGCAGTCTGGGACTAGCCGCGTACGAGCAGTACTTC. Encoded protein: CASSLGLAAYEQYF.

J is TRBJ1-5 and V is TRBV19; 9 bases fit TRBD1. The J segment lost 7 bases and the V segment lost 5 bases, leaving 9 bases of the junction unmatched. The V gene's germline CDR1 is LNHDA and CDR2 SQIVND (reference sequence). This CDR3 comprises 15 residues. CDR3 DNA: TGTGCCAGTAGTCCCGGGACAGGGATGGAGCAGCCCCAGCATTTT. The encoded protein is CASSPGTGMEQPQHF.

The rearrangement links TRBV5-6 to TRBJ2-1; unclear D gene. The CDR3 is made up of 15 amino acids. Trimming cost V 2 bases and J 0 bases, with 9 bases left between them. The V gene's germline CDR1 is SGHDT and CDR2 YYEEEE. CDR3 nucleotides: TGTGCCAGCAGCTTCTCTCCGAGCTCCTACAATGAGCAGTTCTTC. Translating it yields CASSFSPSSYNEQFF.

V is TRBV4-1 and J is TRBJ2-3; perhaps TRBD1 as D (6 bases). Germline loops: CDR1 MGHRA, CDR2 YSYEKL. The ends were cut back, 2 bases at V and 2 bases at J, with 20 bases in the middle. The CDR3 consists of 18 residues. The chain's CDR3 is CASSQQPPGVDYTDTQYF. As DNA, the CDR3 is TGCGCCAGCAGCCAACAACCGCCAGGGGTAGATTACACAGATACGCAGTATTTT.

The rearrangement uses TRBV6-1 and TRBJ2-1; perhaps TRBD1 as D (5 bases). CDR1 is MNHNS and CDR2 is SASEGT in the germline V gene. The CDR3 spans 13 residues. The V and J ends lost 8 bases and 0 bases respectively, with 8 bases between them. CDR3 sequence: CASRQSSYNEQFF. The CDR3 nucleotides read TGTGCCAGCCGACAGAGCTCCTACAATGAGCAGTTCTTC.

This chain joins TRBV7-3 and TRBJ1-1; 7 bases agree with TRBD1. The CDR3 spans 16 residues. Germline CDR1 and CDR2: SGHTA and FQGTGA. The ends lost 0 bases at V and 1 base at J; junction bases unmatched: 5. Written as DNA, the CDR3 is TGTGCCAGCAGCTTAACAGGGGGCAGGCGGAACACTGAAGCTTTCTTT. Translated, it gives CASSLTGGRRNTEAFF. Combining the CDR3 with reference TRBV7-3 and TRBJ1-1 gives the whole variable domain GAGVSQTPSNKVTEKGKYVELRCDPISGHTALYWYRQSLGQGPEFLIYFQGTGAADDSGLPNDRFFAVRPEGSVSTLKIQRTERGDSAVYLCASSLTGGRRNTEAFFGQGTRLTVV.

This clone has only one observation. The rearrangement joins TRBV11-2 to TRBJ2-3; 7 bases are a match to TRBD2. Germline CDR1 is SGHAT and CDR2 is FQNNGV. This CDR3 region has 14 residues. After removal of 6 bases from V and 2 bases from J, the junction contained 5 bases not matched to a gene. As DNA, the CDR3 is TGTGCCAGCAGACGAGCGGGATCCACAGATACGCAGTATTTT. This codes for CASRRAGSTDTQYF.

The chain uses TRBV2 and TRBJ2-1; perhaps TRBD2 as D (6 bases). Per the germline V gene, CDR1 is SNHLY and CDR2 is FYNNEI. This CDR3 region has 16 residues. V was trimmed by 6 bases and J by 4 bases, leaving 19 bases between them. CDR3 in DNA: TGTGCCAGCAGCCTCCAGACTAGTAGGGGATACAATGAGCAGTTCTTC. This codes for CASSLQTSRGYNEQFF.

The chain employs TRBV5-1 and TRBJ1-2; 9 bases are shared with TRBD1. CDR3 length: 14 amino acids. With 3 bases clipped from V and 2 bases from J, the junction kept 2 bases outside the gene matches. Germline assignment: CDR1 SGHRS and CDR2 YFSETQ. Written as DNA, the CDR3 is TGCGCCAGCAGCTGGGGGACAGGGAACTATGGCTACACCTTC. It specifies CASSWGTGNYGYTF.

The chain carries TRBV19 and TRBJ2-3; tentatively, D is TRBD1 (6 bases). Trimming took off 7 bases at V and 4 bases at J, with 12 bases between the two ends. This CDR3 has 13 amino acids. Germline V gives CDR1 LNHDA, CDR2 SQIVND (reference sequence). The CDR3 loop reads CASTPQGADTQYF. The CDR3 coding sequence is TGTGCCAGTACCCCACAGGGAGCAGATACGCAGTATTTT. Full variable domain (outside the CDR3, taken from reference TRBV19 and TRBJ2-3): DGGITQSPKYLFRKEGQNVTLSCEQNLNHDAMYWYRQDPGQGLRLIYYSQIVNDFQKGDIAEGYSVSREKKESFPLTVTSAQKNPTAFYLCASTPQGADTQYFGPGTRLTVL.

J is TRBJ1-2 and V is TRBV5-5; D ambiguous. There are 14 residues in the CDR3. The ends were cut back, 1 base at V and 3 bases at J, with 10 bases in the middle. The germline V gene encodes CDR1 SGHKS and CDR2 YYEKEE (reference sequence). In DNA form, the CDR3 reads TGTGCCAGCAGCTTGAGTCCAGGCGACTATGGCTACACCTTC. As protein: CASSLSPGDYGYTF.

This clone came up once. The V gene is TRBV7-2, the J gene TRBJ2-2; TRBD2 matches 7 bases. The J segment lost 6 bases and the V segment lost 5 bases, leaving 6 bases of the junction unmatched. There are 14 residues in the CDR3. Germline CDR1 SGHTA, CDR2 FQGNSA. This CDR3 is CASSGGSWAGELFF. The DNA of the CDR3 is TGTGCCAGCAGCGGCGGGAGCTGGGCCGGGGAGCTGTTTTTT.

The CDR3 spells CASSSRQGGYEQYF. DNA of the CDR3: TGTGCCAGCAGCTCGAGACAGGGGGGCTACGAGCAGTACTTC. The chain uses TRBV5-4 and TRBJ2-7; TRBD1 aligns across 9 bases. Germline assignment: CDR1 SGHNT and CDR2 YYREEE (reference sequence). The J segment lost 3 bases and the V segment lost 3 bases, leaving 4 bases of the junction unmatched. CDR3 length: 14 amino acids.

The rearrangement uses TRBV2 and TRBJ1-3, with D tentatively TRBD1 (6 bases). CDR1 is SNHLY and CDR2 is FYNNEI in the germline V gene. The ends were cut back, 6 bases at V and 0 bases at J, with 18 bases in the middle. There are 17 residues in the CDR3. The CDR3 sequence is CASRGDTMTISGNTIYF. CDR3 nucleotide sequence: TGTGCCAGCAGGGGGGACACTATGACAATCTCTGGAAACACCATATATTTT.

The chain carries TRBV28 and TRBJ2-7; D is unresolved. The CDR3 has 14 amino acids. The V gene lost 5 bases and the J gene lost 4 bases, with 15 bases spanning the gap. Germline loops: CDR1 MDHEN, CDR2 SYDVKM. The CDR3 here is CASSAGGLRYEQYF. CDR3 DNA sequence: TGTGCCAGCAGTGCCGGCGGCCTTCGATACGAGCAGTACTTC.

V and J are TRBV10-2 and TRBJ2-3; 7 nucleotides match TRBD2. Germline CDR1 WSHSY, CDR2 SAAADI. The CDR3 has 14 residues. V lost 6 bases, J lost 5 bases, and 8 bases stayed unmatched. The CDR3 here is CASRAKVAGDTQYF. The DNA of the CDR3 is TGCGCCAGCAGAGCCAAAGTAGCGGGAGATACGCAGTATTTT.

The table lists this clone with a few counts. The V gene is TRBV27, the J gene TRBJ1-1; 7 positions agree with TRBD1. Trimming took 1 base from V and 2 from J; bases not matched to a gene: 7. In germline, CDR1 is MNHEY, CDR2 SMNVEV (reference sequence). CDR3 size: 16 residues. CDR3 coding DNA: TGTGCCAGCAGTTTATGGGCAGGGGGAGAAAACACTGAAGCTTTCTTT. Translated: CASSLWAGGENTEAFF.